The next 32 T cell receptor beta chains were all read from a single sample in a study of T cell clonotyping in hematopoietic cell transplantation. The table came from immunoSEQ multiplex PCR; TCRdb's copy has only in-frame clones and leaves some out. The sample records 30,000 to 45,000 clones, over 70% being singletons. Sequencing used peripheral blood mononuclear cells. These receptors were obtained from a woman aged 35 to 49 in good health. Some clones in this sample may be carry-over from other donors' samples.

V and J are TRBV10-3 and TRBJ2-7, with 8 bases aligning to TRBD2. The CDR3 totals 14 residues. Trimming took 6 bases from V and 1 from J; bases not matched to a gene: 5. The germline CDR1 and CDR2 sequences are ENHRY and SYGVKD. CDR3 amino acids: CAIRGSGDSYEQYF. CDR3 bases: TGTGCCATCAGAGGTAGCGGGGATTCCTACGAGCAGTACTTC.

The CDR3 nucleotides are TGCAGCGTGGAAAAACACGTTGGGACAGGGAGCACAGATACGCAGTATTTT. Protein product: CSVEKHVGTGSTDTQYF. The chain employs TRBV29-1 and TRBJ2-3; 9 positions agree with TRBD1. V trimming: 6 bases; J trimming: 0 bases; junction bases outside the gene matches: 13. CDR3 length equals 17 residues. Germline V gives CDR1 SQVTM, CDR2 ANQGSEA.

This clone appeared once. This chain joins TRBV2 and TRBJ2-3, with 8 bases that match TRBD2. The V and J ends lost 6 bases and 3 bases, in that order; junction bases with no gene match: 14. The CDR3 is 17 amino acids. Germline-derived CDR1 and CDR2 are SNHLY and FYNNEI. CDR3 coding DNA: TGTGCCAGCAGGACTCCGCTGAGGACTAGCAGGACAGATACGCAGTATTTT. Residues: CASRTPLRTSRTDTQYF.

The chain's CDR3 is CASSAGIRQETQYF. CDR3 bases: TGTGCCAGCAGCGCCGGGATACGGCAAGAGACCCAGTACTTC. This chain links TRBV9 with TRBJ2-5, with D possibly matching TRBD2 (5 bases). Germline CDR1 is SGDLS and CDR2 is YYNGEE. Trimming left V 3 bases short and J 2 bases short, with 11 bases between. The CDR3 consists of 14 residues. The whole variable domain, filled in from reference TRBV9 and TRBJ2-5, reads DSGVTQTPKHLITATGQRVTLRCSPRSGDLSVYWYQQSLDQGLQFLIQYYNGEERAKGNILERFSAQQFPDLHSELNLSSLELGDSALYFCASSAGIRQETQYFGPGTRLLVL.

This sequence joins TRBV6-5 and TRBJ2-7; D assignment may be TRBD1 or TRBD2 (5 bases each). The length of the CDR3 is 14 residues. Germline V gives CDR1 MNHEY, CDR2 SVGAGI. V gave up 10 bases and J gave up 3 bases, with 19 bases separating them. The CDR3 loop reads CATKPPTGGYEQYF. In DNA form, the CDR3 reads TGTGCCACCAAGCCCCCTACAGGAGGCTACGAGCAGTACTTC.

The V gene is TRBV28, the J gene TRBJ1-2; D remains unclear. Trimming removed 0 bases at V and 4 bases at J, with 3 bases between. Germline loops: CDR1 MDHEN, CDR2 SYDVKM. The CDR3 length is 12 residues. In DNA form, the CDR3 reads TGTGCCAGCAGTTTATGGCCCTATGGCTACACCTTC. This encodes CASSLWPYGYTF.

The chain employs TRBV28 and TRBJ1-1; D gene uncertain. The germline CDR1 and CDR2 sequences are MDHEN and SYDVKM. Trimming took 8 bases from V and 0 from J, leaving 13 bases between them. The CDR3 has 14 amino acids. CDR3 bases: TGTGCCAGCTCGGTCCAAGTAATGAACACTGAAGCTTTCTTT. Amino acids: CASSVQVMNTEAFF.

This clone was counted only a few times. In nucleotides, the CDR3 is TGTGCCAGCAGTTCCCGGGACAGGACCCTCTACGAGCAGTACTTC. This sequence encodes CASSSRDRTLYEQYF. The chain employs TRBV27 and TRBJ2-7; 8 bases align to TRBD1. The CDR3 spans 15 residues. With 4 bases clipped from V and 3 bases from J, the junction kept 8 bases outside the gene matches. Germline loops: CDR1 MNHEY, CDR2 SMNVEV (reference sequence).

This clone has only one observation. DNA of the CDR3: TGTGCCAGCGGTCGGCCGATCAATTCACCCCTCCACTTT. Residues: CASGRPINSPLHF. The chain is built from TRBV6-5 and TRBJ1-6; D not certain. CDR3 length: 13 residues. The V and J ends lost 8 bases and 7 bases respectively, with 12 bases between them. CDR1 is MNHEY and CDR2 is SVGAGI in the germline V gene.

The chain combines TRBV9 with TRBJ2-7, with 7 bases identical to TRBD1. Germline V lookup: CDR1 SGDLS, CDR2 YYNGEE. This CDR3 comprises 14 residues. The V and J ends lost 3 bases and 3 bases, in that order; junction bases with no gene match: 6. The CDR3 here is CASSARQGSYEQYF. CDR3 DNA: TGTGCCAGCAGCGCTCGACAGGGTAGCTACGAGCAGTACTTC.

This chain uses TRBV2 with TRBJ2-5; D remains unclear. The germline V gene has CDR1 SNHLY and CDR2 FYNNEI. The CDR3 has 14 residues. Deletions cut 2 bases from V and 5 bases from J, with 12 bases between. In DNA form, the CDR3 reads TGTGCCAGCAGTGAAAGCTACACAACGGAGACCCAGTACTTC. Protein: CASSESYTTETQYF.

The J gene is TRBJ1-1, the V gene TRBV9, with a possible D match to TRBD1 (6 bases). This CDR3 region has 14 residues. Trimming stripped 4 bases from V and 7 bases from J, with 17 bases between. CDR1 and CDR2 from the germline V gene are SGDLS and YYNGEE. The CDR3 spells CASSMGNGQLEAFF. The CDR3 bases are TGTGCCAGCAGCATGGGCAACGGACAGCTTGAAGCTTTCTTT.

For this clone: This sample includes further DNA sequences coding for the same CDR3. CDR3 protein: CASSLSNEQYF. In nucleotides, the CDR3 is TGCGCCAGCAGCTTATCTAACGAGCAGTACTTC. The rearrangement links TRBV5-1 to TRBJ2-7, with D hard to call. Trimming removed 2 bases at V and 5 bases at J, with 5 bases between. The CDR3 totals 11 residues. Germline V gene lookup returns CDR1 SGHRS and CDR2 YFSETQ.

The chain joins TRBV23-1 to TRBJ1-2; TRBD1 aligns across 9 bases. TRBV23-1 is known as an ORF, though its function is uncertain. The CDR3 is 15 residues long. The junction had 13 bases not matched to a gene; V was cut back by 6 bases and J by 8 bases. The CDR3 region is CASRSTTGGDGGYTF. The CDR3 DNA reads TGCGCCAGCAGGAGTACGACAGGGGGAGACGGCGGCTACACCTTC.

For the CDR3, the DNA is TGTGCCAGCAGTTACTTCAACACTGAAGCTTTCTTT. It encodes CASSYFNTEAFF. The chain joins TRBV6-6 to TRBJ1-1; no clear D gene. V was clipped by 1 base and J by 2 bases, with 2 bases between them. This CDR3 is built from 12 residues. The V gene's germline CDR1 is MNHNY and CDR2 SVGAGI (reference sequence).

V and J are TRBV25-1 and TRBJ1-2; no clear D gene. The V gene's germline CDR1 is MGHDK and CDR2 SYGVNS. The CDR3 loop spans 11 amino acids. V shed 4 bases and J shed 4 bases, with 4 bases lying between them. Written as DNA, the CDR3 is TGTGCCAGCAGTGTCGGCTATGGCTACACCTTC. Translated, it gives CASSVGYGYTF.

The V and J genes are TRBV6-5 and TRBJ2-7, with 8 nucleotides matching TRBD1. CDR1 and CDR2 (germline): MNHEY, SVGAGI. With V trimmed by 6 bases and J by 6 bases, 7 bases remained unmatched. The CDR3 runs to 13 residues. This CDR3 is CASRVSRGREQYF. CDR3 DNA: TGTGCCAGCAGGGTGAGCAGGGGGCGCGAGCAGTACTTC.

The rearrangement joins TRBV9 to TRBJ1-3; D remains unclear. The CDR3 loop spans 14 amino acids. The germline V and J ends were trimmed by 0 bases and 4 bases, with 8 bases remaining between them. CDR1 and CDR2 (germline): SGDLS, YYNGEE. Written as DNA, the CDR3 is TGTGCCAGCAGCGTAGAAGGGTACGGAAACACCATATATTTT. Protein sequence: CASSVEGYGNTIYF.

J is TRBJ1-5 and V is TRBV10-1; D unclear. The CDR3 is 13 amino acids. V was clipped by 0 bases and J by 5 bases, with 5 bases between them. Germline CDR1 reads WNHNN; CDR2 reads SYGVQD (reference sequence). CDR3 coding DNA: TGCGCCAGCAGTGAGTCGACTCATCAGCCCCAGCATTTT. Translating gives CASSESTHQPQHF.

The chain carries TRBV9 and TRBJ1-4; D not certain. CDR1 and CDR2 (germline): SGDLS, YYNGEE. Trimming stripped 4 bases from V and 0 bases from J, with 13 bases between. This CDR3 is 16 amino acids long. The CDR3 sequence is CASSPGRGTTNEKLFF. The CDR3 nucleotides are TGTGCCAGCAGCCCCGGGCGTGGAACAACTAATGAAAAACTGTTTTTT.

This clone was picked up one time. The chain couples TRBV30 to TRBJ2-7, with D uncertain. Germline values: CDR1 GTSNPN, CDR2 SVGIG (reference sequence). V was cut by 5 bases and J by 4 bases, with 15 bases left in between. The CDR3 length is 13 residues. The CDR3 loop reads CAWVRPDGYEQYF. CDR3 sequence (DNA): TGTGCCTGGGTCCGACCGGACGGGTACGAGCAGTACTTC. Full variable domain (rest looked up from reference TRBV30 and TRBJ2-7): SQTIHQWPATLVQPVGSPLSLECTVEGTSNPNLYWYRQAAGRGLQLLFYSVGIGQISSEVPQNLSASRPQDRQFILSSKKLLLSDSGFYLCAWVRPDGYEQYFGPGTRLTVT.

The chain combines TRBV5-6 with TRBJ1-2; the D is unclear. Germline CDR1 and CDR2: SGHDT and YYEEEE. V dropped 4 bases and J dropped 0 bases, with 10 bases sitting between them. The CDR3 runs to 14 residues. CDR3 amino acids: CASSPGPSNYGYTF. The CDR3, as DNA: TGTGCCAGCAGCCCCGGACCCTCTAACTATGGCTACACCTTC. The entire variable domain, with the rest obtained from reference TRBV5-6 and TRBJ1-2, is as follows: DAGVTQSPTHLIKTRGQQVTLRCSPKSGHDTVSWYQQALGQGPQFIFQYYEEEERQRGNFPDRFSGHQFPNYSSELNVNALLLGDSALYLCASSPGPSNYGYTFGSGTRLTVV.

V and J are TRBV28 and TRBJ1-5, with D possibly being TRBD1 (5 bases). The CDR3 extends over 16 amino acids. CDR1 and CDR2 (germline): MDHEN, SYDVKM. V dropped 8 bases and J dropped 0 bases, with 17 bases sitting between them. The CDR3 sequence is CASQTYSRASNQPQHF. The DNA for the CDR3 is TGTGCCAGCCAGACCTACAGCAGGGCTAGCAATCAGCCCCAGCATTTT.

The chain uses TRBV30 and TRBJ1-2, with D possibly being TRBD1 (6 bases). V lost 3 bases and J 7 bases, leaving 15 bases between the germline ends. CDR3 length: 13 amino acids. Per germline, CDR1 GTSNPN and CDR2 SVGIG (reference sequence). This CDR3 is CAWRAGEEGGYTF. In nucleotides, the CDR3 is TGTGCCTGGAGGGCAGGGGAGGAGGGTGGCTACACCTTC. Full variable domain (rest looked up from reference TRBV30 and TRBJ1-2): SQTIHQWPATLVQPVGSPLSLECTVEGTSNPNLYWYRQAAGRGLQLLFYSVGIGQISSEVPQNLSASRPQDRQFILSSKKLLLSDSGFYLCAWRAGEEGGYTFGSGTRLTVV.

This sequence joins TRBV6-1 and TRBJ2-7; 7 bases fit TRBD1. Germline lookup yields CDR1 MNHNS and CDR2 SASEGT. The CDR3 is made up of 14 amino acids. The ends lost 1 base at V and 5 bases at J; junction bases unmatched: 5. The CDR3 DNA reads TGTGCCAGCAGTGAAGGGGACAGCCCCCACGAGCAGTACTTC. It specifies CASSEGDSPHEQYF.

A single count supports this clone. The chain recombines TRBV7-9 with TRBJ2-7; D tentatively fits TRBD1 or TRBD2 (5 bases each). The CDR3 is 14 amino acids. The germline V and J ends were trimmed by 3 bases and 3 bases, with 12 bases remaining between them. The germline CDR1 and CDR2 sequences are SEHNR and FQNEAQ (reference sequence). The CDR3 DNA is TGTGCCAGCAGCTTCCGGGACCGAAGCTACGAGCAGTACTTC. This translates into CASSFRDRSYEQYF.

This clone came up once. This chain joins TRBV7-3 and TRBJ2-2; TRBD1 aligns across 8 bases. The CDR3 runs 18 residues. Germline loops: CDR1 SGHTA, CDR2 FQGTGA. The V and J ends lost 2 bases and 4 bases, in that order; junction bases with no gene match: 12. In DNA, the CDR3 is TGTGCCAGCAGCTTAGAAGTTCTCGGGACAGGCAGCACCGGGGAGCTGTTTTTT. Its protein product is CASSLEVLGTGSTGELFF.

The J gene is TRBJ1-5, the V gene TRBV28; D is uncertain. Trimming took 7 bases from V and 0 from J, leaving 22 bases between them. Germline CDR1 MDHEN, CDR2 SYDVKM. CDR3 length: 18 residues. The CDR3 DNA is TGTGCCAGCATTAGTTTAGGCAGACTAGCTTATAGCAATCAGCCCCAGCATTTT. Translation gives CASISLGRLAYSNQPQHF.

A few counts support this clone. CDR3 bases: TGTGCCAGCGGGACGGGACACTACGAGCAGTACTTC. Protein product: CASGTGHYEQYF. V and J are TRBV9 and TRBJ2-7, with a weak D call TRBD1 (6 bases). Germline loops: CDR1 SGDLS, CDR2 YYNGEE. V was clipped by 7 bases and J by 3 bases, with 11 bases between them. The CDR3 is 12 residues long. The full variable domain, completed using reference TRBV9 and TRBJ2-7, is DSGVTQTPKHLITATGQRVTLRCSPRSGDLSVYWYQQSLDQGLQFLIQYYNGEERAKGNILERFSAQQFPDLHSELNLSSLELGDSALYFCASGTGHYEQYFGPGTRLTVT.

This sequence joins TRBV7-3 and TRBJ2-7, with a possible D match to TRBD1 (6 bases). V was shortened by 1 base and J by 5 bases, with 12 bases between the two germline ends. The germline CDR1 and CDR2 sequences are SGHTA and FQGTGA. CDR3 length: 14 residues. The CDR3 loop is CASSLMGTTNEQYF. The CDR3 DNA reads as TGTGCCAGCAGCTTAATGGGGACAACGAACGAGCAGTACTTC.

This chain links TRBV25-1 with TRBJ1-3, with D perhaps matching TRBD1 (5 bases). The CDR3 is 15 residues long. CDR1 is MGHDK and CDR2 is SYGVNS in the germline V gene. Trimming left V 5 bases short and J 4 bases short, with 15 bases between. The CDR3 DNA is TGTGCCAGCAGTAGCCCTCGGGGGGAAGGAAACACCATATATTTT. Protein product: CASSSPRGEGNTIYF.

The rearrangement joins TRBV29-1 to TRBJ1-1; unclear D gene. The V gene lost 8 bases and the J gene lost 6 bases, with 19 bases spanning the gap. The CDR3 is 13 amino acids. From germline, CDR1 is SQVTM and CDR2 ANQGSEA. CDR3 sequence: CSSGEAEGAEAFF. CDR3 nucleotide sequence: TGCAGCTCCGGGGAGGCCGAGGGCGCTGAAGCTTTCTTT.